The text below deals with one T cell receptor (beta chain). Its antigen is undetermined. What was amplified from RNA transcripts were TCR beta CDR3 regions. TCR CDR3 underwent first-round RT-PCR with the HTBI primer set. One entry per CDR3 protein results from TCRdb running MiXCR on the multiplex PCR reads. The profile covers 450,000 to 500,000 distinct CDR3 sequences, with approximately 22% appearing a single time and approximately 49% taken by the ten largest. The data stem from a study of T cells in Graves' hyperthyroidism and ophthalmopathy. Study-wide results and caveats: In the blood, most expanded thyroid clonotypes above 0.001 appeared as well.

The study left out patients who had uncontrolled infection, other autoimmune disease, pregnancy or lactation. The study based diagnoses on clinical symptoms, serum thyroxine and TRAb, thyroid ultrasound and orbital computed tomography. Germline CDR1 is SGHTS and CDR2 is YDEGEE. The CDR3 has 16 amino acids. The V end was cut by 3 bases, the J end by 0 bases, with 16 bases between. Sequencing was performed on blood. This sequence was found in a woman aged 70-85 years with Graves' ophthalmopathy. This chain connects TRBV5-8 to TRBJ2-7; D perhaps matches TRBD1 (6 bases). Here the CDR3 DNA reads TGTGCCAGCAGCTCCTCTCGACAGGTCCTCTCCTACGAGCAGTACTTC. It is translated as CASSSSRQVLSYEQYF.